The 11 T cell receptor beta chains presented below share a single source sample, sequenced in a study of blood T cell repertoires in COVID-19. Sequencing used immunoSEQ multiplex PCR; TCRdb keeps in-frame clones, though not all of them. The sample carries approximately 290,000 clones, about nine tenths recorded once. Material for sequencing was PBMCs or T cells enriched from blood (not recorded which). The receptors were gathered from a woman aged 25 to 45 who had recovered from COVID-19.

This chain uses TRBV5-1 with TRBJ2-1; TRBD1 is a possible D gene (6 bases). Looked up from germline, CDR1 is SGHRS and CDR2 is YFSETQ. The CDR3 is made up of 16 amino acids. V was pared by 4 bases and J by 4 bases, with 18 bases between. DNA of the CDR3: TGCGCCAGCAGCCACCGCCGGGACAAGATATACAATGAGCAGTTCTTC. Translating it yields CASSHRRDKIYNEQFF.

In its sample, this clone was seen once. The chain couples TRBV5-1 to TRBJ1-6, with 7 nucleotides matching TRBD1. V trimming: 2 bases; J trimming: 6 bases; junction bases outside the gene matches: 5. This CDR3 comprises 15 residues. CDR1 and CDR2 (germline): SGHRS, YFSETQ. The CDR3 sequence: CASSFEGQPNSPLHF. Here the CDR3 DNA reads TGCGCCAGCAGCTTCGAGGGACAGCCTAATTCACCCCTCCACTTT.

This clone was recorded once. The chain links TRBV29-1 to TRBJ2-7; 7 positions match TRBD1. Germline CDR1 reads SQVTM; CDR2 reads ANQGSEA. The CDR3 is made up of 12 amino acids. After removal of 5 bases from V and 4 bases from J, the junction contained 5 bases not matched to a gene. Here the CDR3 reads CSVSGTEYEQYF. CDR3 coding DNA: TGCAGCGTTTCCGGGACAGAGTACGAGCAGTACTTC.

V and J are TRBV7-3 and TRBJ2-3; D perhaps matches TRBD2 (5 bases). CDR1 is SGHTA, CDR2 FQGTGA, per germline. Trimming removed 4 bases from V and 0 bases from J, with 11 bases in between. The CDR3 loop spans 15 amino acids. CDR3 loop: CASSSEGSSTDTQYF. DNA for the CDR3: TGTGCCAGCAGCTCCGAGGGATCTAGCACAGATACGCAGTATTTT.

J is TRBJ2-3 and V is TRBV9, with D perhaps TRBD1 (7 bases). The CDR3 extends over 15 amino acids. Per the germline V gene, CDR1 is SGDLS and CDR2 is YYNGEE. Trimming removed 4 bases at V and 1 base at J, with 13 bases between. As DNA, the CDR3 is TGTGCCAGCAGCCGCAGGGGGGCGGGCACAGATACGCAGTATTTT. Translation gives CASSRRGAGTDTQYF.

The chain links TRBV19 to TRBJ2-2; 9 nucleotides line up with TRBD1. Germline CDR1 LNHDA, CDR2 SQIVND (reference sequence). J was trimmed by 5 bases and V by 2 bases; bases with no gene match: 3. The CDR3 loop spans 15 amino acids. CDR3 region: CASSISGTGTGELFF. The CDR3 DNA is TGTGCCAGTAGTATATCCGGGACAGGGACCGGGGAGCTGTTTTTT.

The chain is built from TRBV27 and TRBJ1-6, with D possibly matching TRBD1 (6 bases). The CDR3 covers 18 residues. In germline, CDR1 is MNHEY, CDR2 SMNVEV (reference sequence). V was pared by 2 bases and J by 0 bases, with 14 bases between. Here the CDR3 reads CASSLGQQRSSYNSPLHF. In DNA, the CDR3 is TGTGCCAGCAGTTTAGGACAGCAAAGGAGCTCCTATAATTCACCCCTCCACTTT.

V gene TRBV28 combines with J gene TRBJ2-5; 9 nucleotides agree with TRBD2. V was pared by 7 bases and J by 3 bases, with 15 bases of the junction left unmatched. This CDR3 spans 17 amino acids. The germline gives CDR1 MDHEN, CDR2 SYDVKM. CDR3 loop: CASTISGSPTKKETQYF. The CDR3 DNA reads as TGTGCCAGCACCATTAGCGGGAGTCCAACGAAAAAAGAGACCCAGTACTTC. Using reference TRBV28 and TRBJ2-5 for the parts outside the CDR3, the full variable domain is DVKVTQSSRYLVKRTGEKVFLECVQDMDHENMFWYRQDPGLGLRLIYFSYDVKMKEKGDIPEGYSVSREKKERFSLILESASTNQTSMYLCASTISGSPTKKETQYFGPGTRLLVL.

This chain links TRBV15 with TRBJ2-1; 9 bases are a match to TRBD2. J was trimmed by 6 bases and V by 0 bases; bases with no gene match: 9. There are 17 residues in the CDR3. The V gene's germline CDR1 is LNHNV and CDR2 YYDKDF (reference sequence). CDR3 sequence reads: CATSRDPGAGGSNEQFF. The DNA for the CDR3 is TGTGCCACCAGCAGAGATCCGGGAGCGGGAGGTTCCAATGAGCAGTTCTTC.

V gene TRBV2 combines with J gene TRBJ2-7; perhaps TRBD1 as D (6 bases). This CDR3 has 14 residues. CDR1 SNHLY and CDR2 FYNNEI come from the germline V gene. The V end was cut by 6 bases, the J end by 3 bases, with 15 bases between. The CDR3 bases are TGTGCCAGCAGGACAGGTTTCTCCGGCTACGAGCAGTACTTC. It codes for CASRTGFSGYEQYF.

The DNA of the CDR3 is TGTGCCAGTAGTATATTCGGACAGGGCTATGGCTACACCTTC. The encoded protein is CASSIFGQGYGYTF. The chain recombines TRBV19 with TRBJ1-2; 8 bases are a match to TRBD1. Germline trimming cut 2 bases from V and 4 bases from J; bases unmatched to any gene: 3. Germline V lookup: CDR1 LNHDA, CDR2 SQIVND (reference sequence). The CDR3 is made up of 14 amino acids.